Below, 26 T cell receptor beta chains from the same sample are listed, as sequenced in a study of T-cell reconstitution after alpha-beta-depleted transplantation in children. Molecular barcoding with unique molecular identifiers was used for the TCRbeta library. TCRdb processed the PCR reads anew with MiXCR; each CDR3 protein has one entry. The sample records about 540,000 distinct CDR3 sequences, about 18% being singletons. Sample: PBMCs from the stem cell graft donor, taken from the stem cell graft. Receptor source: a human donor who donated a stem cell graft to a child with acute lymphoblastic leukemia.

The chain recombines TRBV4-1 with TRBJ2-7, with TRBD1 matching 7 bases. CDR1 is MGHRA, CDR2 YSYEKL, per germline. The trim removed 4 bases at V and 0 bases at J, leaving 9 bases unmatched. The CDR3 extends over 16 amino acids. CDR3 in DNA: TGCGCCAGCAGCCTCTCTCCGGGACAGACCTCCTACGAGCAGTACTTC. It encodes CASSLSPGQTSYEQYF.

In its sample, this clonotype was seen a few times. V usage is TRBV20-1 and J usage is TRBJ2-4; D is unclear. CDR1 and CDR2 from the germline V gene are DFQATT and SNEGSKA (reference sequence). CDR3 length: 15 amino acids. Trimming left V 3 bases short and J 0 bases short, with 12 bases between. The CDR3, as DNA: TGCAGTGCTAGGCCCCCTCTACTAGCCAAAAACATTCAGTACTTC. Encoded protein: CSARPPLLAKNIQYF.

Only a few counts were recorded for this clonotype. J is TRBJ2-6 and V is TRBV5-1; 10 bases fit TRBD1. Per germline, CDR1 SGHRS and CDR2 YFSETQ. J was trimmed by 0 bases and V by 4 bases; bases with no gene match: 7. The CDR3 runs to 18 residues. CDR3 amino acids: CASSPWGQGPSGANVLTF. For the CDR3, the DNA is TGCGCCAGCAGCCCGTGGGGACAGGGGCCCTCTGGGGCCAACGTCCTGACTTTC.

The sample holds a few counts of this clonotype. The chain couples TRBV29-1 to TRBJ1-4, with no clear D. The CDR3 sequence is 12 residues long. Germline loops: CDR1 SQVTM, CDR2 ANQGSEA. The V end lost 8 bases, the J end lost 4 bases, and 11 bases lay between the germline ends. CDR3 sequence reads: CSSLKINEKLFF. The CDR3 region has the DNA TGCAGCTCGCTTAAGATTAATGAAAAACTGTTTTTT.

This chain links TRBV29-1 with TRBJ2-2; no reliable D call. The CDR3 totals 14 residues. The V end lost 7 bases, the J end lost 3 bases, and 15 bases lay between the germline ends. CDR1 and CDR2 from the germline V gene are SQVTM and ANQGSEA. CDR3 sequence: CSAPTRADTGELFF. DNA of the CDR3: TGCAGCGCCCCCACTCGGGCTGACACCGGGGAGCTGTTTTTT.

In this sample, this clonotype turned up a few times. This chain joins TRBV20-1 and TRBJ1-3; 10 bases are shared with TRBD1. The CDR3 totals 16 residues. Germline V gene sequence: CDR1 DFQATT, CDR2 SNEGSKA (reference sequence). V was pared by 0 bases and J by 5 bases, with 7 bases of the junction left unmatched. The CDR3: CSARDPGTGARNTIYF. For the CDR3, the DNA is TGCAGTGCTAGAGATCCAGGGACAGGGGCACGAAACACCATATATTTT.

This chain connects TRBV5-1 to TRBJ2-7; D is unresolved. CDR3 length: 14 amino acids. V dropped 0 bases and J dropped 3 bases, with 10 bases sitting between them. From germline, CDR1 is SGHRS and CDR2 YFSETQ. CDR3 DNA: TGCGCCAGCAGCTTGGACAGCTCAAACTACGAGCAGTACTTC. Amino acids: CASSLDSSNYEQYF. Combining the CDR3 with reference TRBV5-1 and TRBJ2-7 gives the whole variable domain KAGVTQTPRYLIKTRGQQVTLSCSPISGHRSVSWYQQTPGQGLQFLFEYFSETQRNKGNFPGRFSGRQFSNSRSEMNVSTLELGDSALYLCASSLDSSNYEQYFGPGTRLTVT.

The rearrangement uses TRBV5-1 and TRBJ1-1; D perhaps matches TRBD1 (6 bases). CDR3 length equals 14 residues. With 4 bases removed from V and 3 bases from J, the gap between germline ends came to 13 bases. Germline-derived CDR1 and CDR2 are SGHRS and YFSETQ. The DNA of the CDR3 is TGCGCCAGCAGCCCAAGGACAGACTACACTGAAGCTTTCTTT. The encoded protein is CASSPRTDYTEAFF.

The CDR3 protein is CASSLGRTSGNTGELFF. For the CDR3, the DNA is TGCGCCAGCAGCCTTGGGAGGACTAGCGGGAACACCGGGGAGCTGTTTTTT. The rearrangement links TRBV5-1 to TRBJ2-2, with TRBD2 identical over 10 bases. With V trimmed by 4 bases and J by 1 base, 7 bases remained unmatched. Per the germline V gene, CDR1 is SGHRS and CDR2 is YFSETQ. This CDR3 comprises 17 residues.

This clonotype has a handful of counts. This chain connects TRBV28 to TRBJ2-1, with D perhaps TRBD2 (6 bases). The CDR3 consists of 17 residues. Germline CDR1 reads MDHEN; CDR2 reads SYDVKM. V dropped 2 bases and J dropped 5 bases, with 19 bases sitting between them. CDR3 in amino acids: CASSLTPWGEQNNEQFF. The CDR3 nucleotides read TGTGCCAGCAGTTTAACCCCTTGGGGGGAGCAGAACAATGAGCAGTTCTTC.

The chain carries TRBV20-1 and TRBJ2-1; 7 nucleotides match TRBD1. Per the germline V gene, CDR1 is DFQATT and CDR2 is SNEGSKA (reference sequence). With V trimmed by 5 bases and J by 3 bases, 16 bases remained unmatched. CDR3 length: 17 amino acids. The CDR3 region is CSALPYDRANNYNEQFF. CDR3 DNA sequence: TGCAGTGCTCTACCCTATGACAGGGCCAACAACTACAATGAGCAGTTCTTC.

This chain joins TRBV5-6 and TRBJ2-3; D not resolved. This CDR3 has 12 residues. Germline CDR1 is SGHDT and CDR2 is YYEEEE. Deletions cut 4 bases from V and 7 bases from J, with 10 bases between. DNA of the CDR3: TGTGCCAGCAGCAAAACGAGCTATACGCAGTATTTT. Its translation: CASSKTSYTQYF. Full variable domain (missing parts from reference TRBV5-6 and TRBJ2-3): DAGVTQSPTHLIKTRGQQVTLRCSPKSGHDTVSWYQQALGQGPQFIFQYYEEEERQRGNFPDRFSGHQFPNYSSELNVNALLLGDSALYLCASSKTSYTQYFGPGTRLTVL.

The rearrangement uses TRBV6-5 and TRBJ1-1; D gene uncertain. CDR3 size: 12 residues. The V end was cut by 6 bases, the J end by 2 bases, with 7 bases between. Germline V lookup: CDR1 MNHEY, CDR2 SVGAGI. CDR3 nucleotide sequence: TGTGCCAGCAGGTTACCTAACACTGAAGCTTTCTTT. Translated: CASRLPNTEAFF.

The chain carries TRBV20-1 and TRBJ1-3; possible D gene TRBD1, 6 bases. CDR3 length: 14 amino acids. From germline, CDR1 is DFQATT and CDR2 SNEGSKA (reference sequence). V lost 2 bases and J 0 bases, leaving 8 bases between the germline ends. For the CDR3, the DNA is TGCAGTGCTAGAATACAGGGCTCTGGAAACACCATATATTTT. It is translated as CSARIQGSGNTIYF.

This clonotype was recorded a few times. The chain is built from TRBV7-8 and TRBJ1-1; no reliable D call. Germline CDR1 SGHVS, CDR2 FQNEAQ. Trimming cost V 4 bases and J 7 bases, with 13 bases left between them. CDR3 size: 13 residues. The CDR3 spells CASSSARRVEAFF. Written as DNA, the CDR3 is TGTGCCAGCAGCTCGGCGAGGCGCGTTGAAGCTTTCTTT.

The chain combines TRBV20-1 with TRBJ2-3; 10 nucleotides align to TRBD1. V lost 4 bases and J lost 4; bases outside the gene matches: 5. This CDR3 contains 14 residues. Germline values: CDR1 DFQATT, CDR2 SNEGSKA (reference sequence). This chain's CDR3 is CSANRQGAADTQYF. CDR3 in DNA: TGCAGTGCTAACCGACAGGGGGCAGCAGATACGCAGTATTTT.

The gene calls are TRBV9 and TRBJ1-3, with 8 positions matching TRBD1. Germline CDR1 reads SGDLS; CDR2 reads YYNGEE. Trimming removed 3 bases from V and 0 bases from J; junction bases left unmatched: 8. This CDR3 has 17 residues. The CDR3 loop reads CASSADRVGVSGNTIYF. CDR3 nucleotide sequence: TGTGCCAGCAGCGCGGACAGGGTAGGGGTCTCTGGAAACACCATATATTTT.

The rearrangement uses TRBV7-6 and TRBJ1-1; TRBD1 might be the D (5 bases). Germline-derived CDR1 and CDR2 are SGHVS and FNYEAQ. The CDR3 is 13 amino acids. The V gene lost 1 base and the J gene lost 7 bases, with 10 bases spanning the gap. The CDR3 coding sequence is TGTGCCAGCAGCTTAGAACGGGGGTTTGAAGCTTTCTTT. This codes for CASSLERGFEAFF.

The chain joins TRBV4-1 to TRBJ2-7; TRBD2 matches 11 bases. Germline V CDR1 and CDR2: MGHRA, YSYEKL. The V and J ends lost 3 bases and 2 bases, in that order; junction bases with no gene match: 6. The CDR3 loop spans 16 amino acids. This CDR3 reads CASSHTGLADPYEQYF. The DNA of the CDR3 is TGCGCCAGCAGCCACACGGGACTAGCGGACCCCTACGAGCAGTACTTC.

This clonotype was seen repeatedly, ten times or more. The chain couples TRBV6-2 or TRBV6-3 to TRBJ2-1; D uncertain. The CDR3 is 11 residues long. V lost 3 bases and J 9 bases, leaving 6 bases between the germline ends. Germline V gives CDR1 MNHEY, CDR2 SVGEGT. The CDR3 loop is CASSYSSEQFF. CDR3 DNA sequence: TGTGCCAGCAGTTATTCAAGTGAGCAGTTCTTC.

In this sample, this clonotype turned up a few times. J is TRBJ2-7 and V is TRBV27; TRBD2 matches 8 bases. Losses at the gene ends were 3 bases for V and 4 bases for J; bases not matched to a gene: 5. Per the germline V gene, CDR1 is MNHEY and CDR2 is SMNVEV (reference sequence). The CDR3 extends over 14 amino acids. The CDR3 sequence is CASSFAGGLYEQYF. As DNA, the CDR3 is TGTGCCAGCAGTTTCGCGGGAGGCCTGTACGAGCAGTACTTC.

V gene TRBV7-9 combines with J gene TRBJ2-1, with 9 positions matching TRBD2. J lost 10 bases, V lost 5 bases, and 15 bases had no gene match. This CDR3 is built from 16 residues. Germline V gene sequence: CDR1 SEHNR, CDR2 FQNEAQ (reference sequence). CDR3 region: CASSHGVAGAAGEQFF. The CDR3 DNA sequence: TGTGCCAGCAGCCACGGGGTAGCGGGAGCGGCAGGGGAGCAGTTCTTC.

This chain links TRBV5-5 with TRBJ2-7; TRBD1 matches 8 bases. After removal of 4 bases from V and 0 bases from J, the junction contained 9 bases not matched to a gene. Germline-derived CDR1 and CDR2 are SGHKS and YYEKEE (reference sequence). CDR3 length equals 16 residues. The CDR3 DNA reads as TGTGCCAGCAGCAGAACCCAGGGGGCCTCCTCCTACGAGCAGTACTTC. Protein: CASSRTQGASSYEQYF.

DNA for the CDR3: TGCAGTGCTAGGACAGGGGGCAGGCAAGAGACCCAGTACTTC. Amino acids: CSARTGGRQETQYF. The V and J genes are TRBV20-1 and TRBJ2-5; 10 bases map to TRBD1. The CDR3 runs to 14 residues. The germline V gene encodes CDR1 DFQATT and CDR2 SNEGSKA (reference sequence). J was trimmed by 2 bases and V by 3 bases; bases with no gene match: 3.

The chain couples TRBV4-1 to TRBJ1-2; D is unclear. Trimming removed 1 base from V and 4 bases from J, with 10 bases in between. The germline gives CDR1 MGHRA, CDR2 YSYEKL. This CDR3 comprises 14 residues. CDR3: CASSQAQRPYGYTF. In DNA, the CDR3 is TGCGCCAGCAGCCAAGCACAGCGACCCTATGGCTACACCTTC.

This clonotype was seen only a few times. The rearrangement links TRBV29-1 to TRBJ1-6, with D unclear. This CDR3 region has 12 residues. CDR1 is SQVTM, CDR2 ANQGSEA, per germline. Trimming took 4 bases from V and 1 from J, leaving 2 bases between them. The CDR3 nucleotides read TGCAGCGTTGGATCCTATAATTCACCCCTCCACTTT. Residues: CSVGSYNSPLHF.